This is a list of T cell receptor beta chains from one sample in a study of spatial heterogeneity in lung cancer. TCRdb redid the calling of the 5' RACE reads with MiXCR, one entry per CDR3 protein. This repertoire shows about 45,000 distinct CDR3 sequences, approximately 12% found once; its top ten account for around 42%. Specimen: PBMCs, collected at surgery. The source is a female donor with early-stage non-small cell lung cancer. Each CDR3 is given with its conserved first and last residue. D genes are given only for firm matches. Clone size is shown for a subset of rows, as once, few, many or a class of expanded clone.

d_call,v_call,cdr3_length,j_call,clone_size,cdr3_nt,cdr3_aa
TRBD2,TRBV10-3,14,TRBJ2-3,.,TGTGCCATCAGTGAGGCGGGGGGCACAGATACGCAGTATTTT,CAISEAGGTDTQYF
.,TRBV7-2,14,TRBJ2-5,many,TGTGCCAGCAGCTTGGCCGTGCTACAAGAGACCCAGTACTTC,CASSLAVLQETQYF
.,TRBV24-1,13,TRBJ2-2,few,TGTGCCACCCTCAGCTTGAACACCGGGGAGCTGTTTTTT,CATLSLNTGELFF
.,TRBV7-8,14,TRBJ2-7,few,TGTGCCAGCAGTTCAGGACGGGTCTCCTACGAGCAGTACTTC,CASSSGRVSYEQYF
.,TRBV5-1,16,TRBJ2-1,.,TGCGCCAGCAGCTTGATGGGCTCTAGCTCCTACAATGAGCAGTTCTTC,CASSLMGSSSYNEQFF
.,TRBV12-3/TRBV12-4,15,TRBJ2-3,few,TGTGCCAGCAGTTTAGTTCCCAGCCGCACAGATACGCAGTATTTT,CASSLVPSRTDTQYF
TRBD2,TRBV6-1,14,TRBJ2-7,.,TGTGCCAGCAGTTCGAGCGGGGGGGCGACCGAGCAGTACTTC,CASSSSGGATEQYF
.,TRBV27,14,TRBJ2-2,once,TGTGCCAGCAGTCCGGTATTGGGCTCCGGGGAGCTGTTTTTT,CASSPVLGSGELFF
TRBD1,TRBV20-1,13,TRBJ2-5,few,TGCAGTGCTAGCCCGACAGGGCCAGAGACCCAGTACTTC,CSASPTGPETQYF
.,TRBV7-2,12,TRBJ2-7,.,TGTGCCAGCAGCCATGGTTCCTACGAGCAGTACTTC,CASSHGSYEQYF
.,TRBV6-2/TRBV6-3,14,TRBJ1-1,many,TGTGCCAGCAGTTTCATCTCGAGGGACACTGAAGCTTTCTTT,CASSFISRDTEAFF
.,TRBV28,14,TRBJ2-7,.,TGTGCCAGCAGTCGCTCTTATTCCCGCTACGAGCAGTACTTC,CASSRSYSRYEQYF
.,TRBV7-2,14,TRBJ2-5,.,TGTGCCAGCAGCTTGGGGGGGCCACAAGAGACCCAGTACTTC,CASSLGGPQETQYF
.,TRBV7-2,14,TRBJ2-5,few,TGTGCCAGCAGCTTAGCCGGACTAAGGGAGACCCAGTACTTC,CASSLAGLRETQYF
.,TRBV6-1,14,TRBJ2-7,few,TGTGCCAGCAGTGGAAGGACGCACTCCTACGAGCAGTACTTC,CASSGRTHSYEQYF
.,TRBV29-1,14,TRBJ2-3,few,TGCAGCGTTGTTCCGGACAGGGAGGGGGATACGCAGTATTTT,CSVVPDREGDTQYF
.,TRBV5-6,12,TRBJ2-7,.,TGTGCCAGCAGCTTGGGGCACTACGAGCAGTACTTC,CASSLGHYEQYF
.,TRBV30,14,TRBJ1-6,.,TGTGCCTGGAGTGAGGGCATAAATATGTCACCCCTCCACTTT,CAWSEGINMSPLHF
.,TRBV5-1,14,TRBJ2-1,.,TGCGCCAGCAGCTCGTCCCGGGGGCCCAGTGAGCAGTTCTTC,CASSSSRGPSEQFF
.,TRBV29-1,15,TRBJ2-3,.,TGCAGCGTTGAAGATACAGGGACTAGCACAGATACGCAGTATTTT,CSVEDTGTSTDTQYF
TRBD2,TRBV19,12,TRBJ2-1,.,TGTGCCAGTAGTCTAGCGGGGGCGCCCCAGTTCTTC,CASSLAGAPQFF
.,TRBV28,12,TRBJ1-4,many,TGTGCCACCCGGACGGTTAATGAAAAACTGTTTTTT,CATRTVNEKLFF
.,TRBV28,15,TRBJ1-5,.,TGTGCCAGCAGCCCTCAGACAGTCAGCAATCAGCCCCAGCATTTT,CASSPQTVSNQPQHF
TRBD1,TRBV25-1,15,TRBJ2-2,few,TGTGCCAGCAGTGAAGACAGGGGATGGACCGGGGAGCTGTTTTTT,CASSEDRGWTGELFF
.,TRBV20-1,12,TRBJ1-1,.,TGCAGTGTCGGGCCCGTGAACACTGAAGCTTTCTTT,CSVGPVNTEAFF
.,TRBV7-8,14,TRBJ2-2,.,TGTGCCAGCAGCCGGGACTCTGTCGCCGGGGAGCTGTTTTTT,CASSRDSVAGELFF
TRBD1,TRBV7-9,14,TRBJ2-4,few,TGTGCCAGCAGCTCCGACAGGGAAAGGAACATTCAGTACTTC,CASSSDRERNIQYF
.,TRBV14,13,TRBJ2-7,few,TGTGCCAGCAGCCAACTGGGAATACGAGAGCAGTACTTC,CASSQLGIREQYF
.,TRBV11-2,11,TRBJ2-2,many,TGTGCCAGCAGCTTACCCGGGGAGCTGTTTTTT,CASSLPGELFF